These 20 T cell receptor beta chains originate from one sample sequenced in a study of shared clonotypes between healthy human individuals. The repertoire was sequenced with immunoSEQ multiplex PCR; TCRdb's copy has only in-frame clones and lacks some. The data show some 490,000 clones, 60% to 80% seen once. Sequencing used PBMCs. The origin of the receptors is a woman aged 40 to 50 in good health. Some clones in this sample may be carry-over from other donors' samples.

In its sample, this clone was seen a few times. V is TRBV2 and J is TRBJ2-1, with a possible D match to TRBD2 (5 bases). CDR1 and CDR2 from the germline V gene are SNHLY and FYNNEI. CDR3 length: 13 residues. Trimming took 4 bases from V and 14 from J, leaving 18 bases between them. The DNA for the CDR3 is TGTGCCAGCAGTGGGTACGAGGGAGTAAAGGAGTTCTTC. Protein product: CASSGYEGVKEFF.

The V and J genes are TRBV2 and TRBJ1-1, with D possibly matching TRBD1 (6 bases). This CDR3 is 14 amino acids long. Germline CDR1 is SNHLY and CDR2 is FYNNEI. With 6 bases removed from V and 0 bases from J, the gap between germline ends came to 11 bases. CDR3 amino acids: CASSGDIMNTEAFF. The CDR3 DNA sequence: TGTGCCAGCAGCGGGGACATAATGAACACTGAAGCTTTCTTT.

The CDR3 region has the DNA TGTGCCAGTACCCCCGTCGGAGTGTCCAATGAGCAGTTCTTC. This codes for CASTPVGVSNEQFF. This sequence joins TRBV19 and TRBJ2-1, with unresolved D. Looked up from germline, CDR1 is LNHDA and CDR2 is SQIVND (reference sequence). This CDR3 comprises 14 residues. Deletions cut 7 bases from V and 6 bases from J, with 16 bases between.

The V gene is TRBV6-4, the J gene TRBJ2-3; TRBD2 aligns across 7 bases. Germline CDR1 is MRHNA and CDR2 is SNTAGT. After removal of 0 bases from V and 5 bases from J, the junction contained 5 bases not matched to a gene. The CDR3 length is 15 residues. The CDR3 bases are TGTGCCAGCAGTGACTCGGAGGGAGGGGTAGATACGCAGTATTTT. Encoded protein: CASSDSEGGVDTQYF.

This chain joins TRBV15 and TRBJ2-7; D is possibly TRBD1 or TRBD2 (5 bases each). Germline V gene data show CDR1 as LNHNV and CDR2 as YYDKDF (reference sequence). The CDR3 runs 15 residues. With 0 bases removed from V and 1 base from J, the gap between germline ends came to 10 bases. DNA of the CDR3: TGTGCCACCAGCAGAGATAGGGACCAATCCTACGAGCAGTACTTC. It codes for CATSRDRDQSYEQYF.

This sequence joins TRBV6-6 and TRBJ2-7; D possibly uses TRBD1 or TRBD2 (5 bases each). This CDR3 is built from 15 residues. Germline values: CDR1 MNHNY, CDR2 SVGAGI (reference sequence). The V and J ends lost 4 bases and 2 bases respectively, with 15 bases between them. DNA for the CDR3: TGTGCCAGCAGTTCGACCGCCGGGACGGCCTACGAGCAGTACTTC. This encodes CASSSTAGTAYEQYF.

The chain has TRBV6-5 and TRBJ2-5; D remains unclear. CDR3 length equals 15 residues. The germline CDR1 and CDR2 sequences are MNHEY and SVGAGI. Trimming removed 6 bases from V and 1 base from J, with 15 bases in between. CDR3 sequence (DNA): TGTGCCAGCAGAGCCAGGTGGCGGCGCCAAGAGACCCAGTACTTC. It yields the protein CASRARWRRQETQYF.

Only one count was recorded for this clone. This chain uses TRBV7-9 with TRBJ2-6; D unresolved. Trimming left V 5 bases short and J 0 bases short, with 11 bases between. CDR3 length: 16 amino acids. Germline V gene lookup returns CDR1 SEHNR and CDR2 FQNEAQ (reference sequence). CDR3 amino acids: CASSPDTTSGANVLTF. The DNA of the CDR3 is TGTGCCAGCAGCCCTGACACCACCTCTGGGGCCAACGTCCTGACTTTC.

The chain links TRBV7-9 to TRBJ1-2, with D uncertain. This CDR3 contains 15 residues. Deletions cut 5 bases from V and 0 bases from J, with 13 bases between. CDR1 and CDR2 (germline): SEHNR, FQNEAQ (reference sequence). CDR3 nucleotides: TGTGCCAGCAGCCCCTCGTTAGCCGCTAACTATGGCTACACCTTC. The encoded protein is CASSPSLAANYGYTF. Filled out from reference TRBV7-9 and TRBJ1-2, the complete variable domain reads DTGVSQNPRHKITKRGQNVTFRCDPISEHNRLYWYRQTLGQGPEFLTYFQNEAQLEKSRLLSDRFSAERPKGSFSTLEIQRTEQGDSAMYLCASSPSLAANYGYTFGSGTRLTVV.

The V call is TRBV18, the J call TRBJ2-6; maybe TRBD1 (5 bases). Germline assignment: CDR1 KGHSH and CDR2 LQKENI. V was clipped by 4 bases and J by 1 base, with 17 bases between them. The CDR3 sequence is 18 residues long. CDR3 loop: CASSLGRALGSGANVLTF. For the CDR3, the DNA is TGTGCCAGCTCACTGGGCAGGGCACTTGGGTCTGGGGCCAACGTCCTGACTTTC.

The genes are TRBV9 and TRBJ2-3, with TRBD2 matching 7 bases. Trimming removed 4 bases from V and 4 bases from J; junction bases left unmatched: 9. CDR1 and CDR2 (germline): SGDLS, YYNGEE. CDR3 length: 15 residues. The CDR3 DNA is TGTGCCAGCAGCCCCTCAGCGGGAAGTTCAGATACGCAGTATTTT. Translating it yields CASSPSAGSSDTQYF.

CDR3 sequence reads: CASSAAGGHSYTF. The CDR3 DNA is TGTGCCAGCAGCGCGGCTGGGGGACACAGCTACACCTTC. The chain joins TRBV5-6 to TRBJ1-2, with D tentatively TRBD1 (6 bases). Looked up from germline, CDR1 is SGHDT and CDR2 is YYEEEE. The CDR3 is 13 amino acids. V was clipped by 4 bases and J by 9 bases, with 16 bases between them.

The gene calls are TRBV7-8 and TRBJ2-1; the match to TRBD1 covers 7 bases. The CDR3 has 16 amino acids. After removal of 4 bases from V and 2 bases from J, the junction contained 8 bases not matched to a gene. Germline V gene lookup returns CDR1 SGHVS and CDR2 FQNEAQ. CDR3 amino acids: CASSSTGAYTYNEQFF. The CDR3 DNA reads as TGTGCCAGCAGCTCCACAGGGGCGTATACCTACAATGAGCAGTTCTTC.

This chain joins TRBV11-2 and TRBJ2-4, with D possibly matching TRBD1 (5 bases). Trimming shortened V by 5 bases and J by 10 bases, and 15 bases separated the two germline ends. This CDR3 has 13 residues. The germline V gene has CDR1 SGHAT and CDR2 FQNNGV. CDR3 in amino acids: CASSLGLPGIQYF. DNA for the CDR3: TGTGCCAGCAGCCTGGGGCTCCCAGGGATTCAGTACTTC.

J is TRBJ2-1 and V is TRBV7-9, with D unclear. This CDR3 spans 13 amino acids. Per germline, CDR1 SEHNR and CDR2 FQNEAQ (reference sequence). V was cut by 3 bases and J by 8 bases, with 11 bases left in between. The CDR3 nucleotides are TGTGCCAGCAGCTTTCTCGGGTGGGATGAGCAGTTCTTC. Its translation is CASSFLGWDEQFF. Based on the CDR3 plus reference TRBV7-9 and TRBJ2-1, the full variable domain is DTGVSQNPRHKITKRGQNVTFRCDPISEHNRLYWYRQTLGQGPEFLTYFQNEAQLEKSRLLSDRFSAERPKGSFSTLEIQRTEQGDSAMYLCASSFLGWDEQFFGPGTRLTVL.

This chain uses TRBV5-1 with TRBJ1-4, with D tentatively TRBD1 (5 bases). The CDR3 runs 14 residues. Germline CDR1 and CDR2: SGHRS and YFSETQ. Trimming left V 4 bases short and J 7 bases short, with 14 bases between. The CDR3 DNA reads TGCGCCAGCAGCCCCCGGGACTTTGGTGAAAAACTGTTTTTT. Its translation is CASSPRDFGEKLFF. Using reference TRBV5-1 and TRBJ1-4 for the parts outside the CDR3, the full variable domain is KAGVTQTPRYLIKTRGQQVTLSCSPISGHRSVSWYQQTPGQGLQFLFEYFSETQRNKGNFPGRFSGRQFSNSRSEMNVSTLELGDSALYLCASSPRDFGEKLFFGSGTQLSVL.

The V call is TRBV5-1, the J call TRBJ2-7; 7 bases agree with TRBD1. V shed 0 bases and J 2 bases; nucleotides not matched to a gene: 8. This CDR3 comprises 16 residues. Germline CDR1 reads SGHRS; CDR2 reads YFSETQ. The CDR3, as DNA: TGCGCCAGCAGCTTGGGTGGACAGGTGACCACCTACGAGCAGTACTTC. Residues: CASSLGGQVTTYEQYF. Complete variable domain (other parts from reference TRBV5-1 and TRBJ2-7): KAGVTQTPRYLIKTRGQQVTLSCSPISGHRSVSWYQQTPGQGLQFLFEYFSETQRNKGNFPGRFSGRQFSNSRSEMNVSTLELGDSALYLCASSLGGQVTTYEQYFGPGTRLTVT.

On this clone itself: The sample carries other DNA sequences with the same CDR3. V and J are TRBV11-2 and TRBJ2-7; no reliable D call. Germline V gene lookup returns CDR1 SGHAT and CDR2 FQNNGV. V was shortened by 1 base and J by 0 bases, with 10 bases between the two germline ends. The CDR3 has 15 amino acids. CDR3 nucleotides: TGTGCCAGCAGCTTAGCTGGCGGAAGCTCCTACGAGCAGTACTTC. This codes for CASSLAGGSSYEQYF.

This chain's CDR3 is CASSQAGLAGGKGSYNEQFF. CDR3 in DNA: TGTGCCAGCAGCCAGGCTGGACTAGCGGGAGGGAAGGGGTCCTACAATGAGCAGTTCTTC. This sequence joins TRBV4-2 and TRBJ2-1; 15 bases map to TRBD2. CDR1 LGHNA and CDR2 YNFKEQ come from the germline V gene. V lost 3 bases to trimming and J lost 1 base; unmatched junction nucleotides: 10. The CDR3 extends over 20 amino acids.

The genes are TRBV9 and TRBJ1-2; a weak D match, TRBD1 (6 bases). With 0 bases removed from V and 5 bases from J, the gap between germline ends came to 11 bases. Per the germline V gene, CDR1 is SGDLS and CDR2 is YYNGEE. This CDR3 has 14 amino acids. In DNA form, the CDR3 reads TGTGCCAGCAGCGTAGAACCCACAGGGTATGGCTACACCTTC. It translates to CASSVEPTGYGYTF. The full variable domain, with the rest looked up from reference TRBV9 and TRBJ1-2, is DSGVTQTPKHLITATGQRVTLRCSPRSGDLSVYWYQQSLDQGLQFLIQYYNGEERAKGNILERFSAQQFPDLHSELNLSSLELGDSALYFCASSVEPTGYGYTFGSGTRLTVV.